This entry features one T cell receptor (beta chain) sequence. The target antigen is unknown. iRepertoire HTBI primers and Arm-PCR of CDR3 regions built TCR beta libraries. From the multiplex PCR reads, TCRdb called clonotypes with MiXCR, one entry per CDR3 protein. The repertoire holds more than 350,000 distinct CDR3 sequences, with about 15% as singletons. This entry is derived from a study of regulatory T cells in long-lasting Graves disease. Overall study results and limits: Newly diagnosed disease favored TRBV20-1 and TRBJ2-1 over persistent disease. Accuracy may have suffered from the small sample size. Shared public clonotypes totalled roughly 2,500 in persistent patients, compared with about 930 in new patients.

The time point was: newly diagnosed GD, antithyroid drugs for less than 3 months. Extracted RNA from PBMCs served as the source of the TCR library. Trimming pared 0 bases from V and 7 bases from J, leaving 9 bases between. This CDR3 has 13 residues. The germline V gene has CDR1 DFQATT and CDR2 SNEGSKA (reference sequence). These data are also associated with another study on T cells in Graves' hyperthyroidism and ophthalmopathy. That paper notes: Each diagnosis was grounded in clinical symptoms, serum thyroxine and TRAb, thyroid ultrasound, and orbital computed tomography.

This TCR came from a young woman with Graves disease. The specimen comprised peripheral blood mononuclear cells (PBMCs), sampled at new diagnosis, from a patient treated with antithyroid drugs. J is TRBJ2-2 and V is TRBV20-1; D gene uncertain. The CDR3: CSARDYKDGELFF. The CDR3 bases are TGCAGTGCTAGAGATTACAAGGACGGGGAGCTGTTTTTT.